Following are 10 T cell receptor beta chains from one sample sequenced in a study of T-cell reconstitution after alpha-beta-depleted transplantation in children. Unique molecular identifiers featured in how the TCRbeta library was prepared. MiXCR, run by TCRdb on the PCR reads, gives a single entry per CDR3 protein. The table includes about 360,000 distinct CDR3 sequences, 13% detected once. This sample comprised PBMCs, obtained from the stem cell graft. The receptors originated from a human donor who donated a stem cell graft to a child with Fanconi anemia.

This clonotype was recorded at least ten times. The V gene is TRBV5-1, the J gene TRBJ1-2, with D maybe TRBD1 (5 bases). Germline V gives CDR1 SGHRS, CDR2 YFSETQ. Trimming stripped 0 bases from V and 5 bases from J, with 11 bases between. The CDR3 is made up of 14 amino acids. Here the CDR3 reads CASSLDGQYYGYTF. CDR3 in DNA: TGCGCCAGCAGCTTGGACGGACAATATTATGGCTACACCTTC.

The V call is TRBV4-2, the J call TRBJ2-2; 9 bases align to TRBD1. This CDR3 comprises 16 residues. V lost 4 bases and J lost 0; bases outside the gene matches: 3. Germline-derived CDR1 and CDR2 are LGHNA and YNFKEQ. The CDR3 sequence is CASSPGTGTNTGELFF. CDR3 bases: TGTGCCAGCAGCCCAGGGACAGGGACGAACACCGGGGAGCTGTTTTTT.

In this sample, this clonotype turned up a few times. The chain employs TRBV7-8 and TRBJ2-5; D gene unclear. Trimming removed 5 bases at V and 4 bases at J, with 11 bases between. This CDR3 contains 13 residues. Germline assignment: CDR1 SGHVS and CDR2 FQNEAQ. CDR3: CASSPLGPETQYF. In nucleotides, the CDR3 is TGTGCCAGCAGCCCCCTCGGCCCAGAGACCCAGTACTTC.

This clonotype was seen at least ten times. The chain couples TRBV6-1 to TRBJ2-5; D not resolved. The V gene lost 1 base and the J gene lost 5 bases, with 11 bases spanning the gap. Germline-derived CDR1 and CDR2 are MNHNS and SASEGT. The CDR3 is made up of 14 amino acids. CDR3 amino acids: CASSEVGALETQYF. For the CDR3, the DNA is TGTGCCAGCAGTGAAGTTGGTGCCCTCGAGACCCAGTACTTC.

This clonotype was observed many times. The junction does not match germline at one end; this may be a read error. This chain uses TRBV6-1 with TRBJ1-5, with 12 nucleotides matching TRBD1. The CDR3 is made up of 15 amino acids. Germline CDR1 is MNHNS and CDR2 is SASEGT. CDR3 in amino acids: CASSAGTGGNQPQHF. CDR3 sequence (DNA): TGTGCCAGCAGTGCTGGGACAGGGGGCAACCAGCCCCAGCATTTT.

This clonotype was detected a few times. V and J are TRBV5-1 and TRBJ2-2, with 8 positions matching TRBD2. Germline V gives CDR1 SGHRS, CDR2 YFSETQ. Unmatched junction bases numbered 16, after V lost 5 bases and J lost 7 bases. CDR3 size: 17 residues. CDR3 sequence: CASRFLGAQRGFGELFF. In DNA, the CDR3 is TGCGCCAGCAGATTCCTGGGAGCCCAGCGGGGGTTCGGGGAGCTGTTTTTT.

This clonotype was seen many times. The chain is built from TRBV29-1 and TRBJ2-1; 9 bases map to TRBD1. The germline CDR1 and CDR2 sequences are SQVTM and ANQGSEA. The junction had 9 bases not matched to a gene; V was cut back by 7 bases and J by 2 bases. The CDR3 loop spans 15 amino acids. CDR3 coding DNA: TGCAGCGCCCTGCCGGGACAGGGAACCTACAATGAGCAGTTCTTC. It translates to CSALPGQGTYNEQFF.

The CDR3 DNA reads TGTGCCAGCTCACCACAGGGAAGCGAGCAGTACTTC. Its translation is CASSPQGSEQYF. The chain has TRBV18 and TRBJ2-7; D not resolved. Germline CDR1 is KGHSH and CDR2 is LQKENI. The V end lost 1 base, the J end lost 6 bases, and 7 bases lay between the germline ends. The CDR3 is 12 amino acids.

V gene TRBV7-9 combines with J gene TRBJ2-1; TRBD2 agrees at 7 bases. The trim removed 0 bases at V and 4 bases at J, leaving 3 bases unmatched. The CDR3 is 15 residues long. Germline lookup yields CDR1 SEHNR and CDR2 FQNEAQ (reference sequence). CDR3 sequence reads: CASSLAGLEYNEQFF. The CDR3 DNA is TGTGCCAGCAGCTTAGCCGGACTAGAATACAATGAGCAGTTCTTC.

This clonotype was seen a handful of times. The chain is built from TRBV12-3 or TRBV12-4 and TRBJ2-3, with D possibly TRBD2 on 5 matching bases. V shed 7 bases and J shed 3 bases, with 14 bases lying between them. This CDR3 is 14 amino acids long. The CDR3: CASTPGFRTDTQYF. The DNA for the CDR3 is TGTGCCAGCACCCCGGGGTTTCGTACAGATACGCAGTATTTT.